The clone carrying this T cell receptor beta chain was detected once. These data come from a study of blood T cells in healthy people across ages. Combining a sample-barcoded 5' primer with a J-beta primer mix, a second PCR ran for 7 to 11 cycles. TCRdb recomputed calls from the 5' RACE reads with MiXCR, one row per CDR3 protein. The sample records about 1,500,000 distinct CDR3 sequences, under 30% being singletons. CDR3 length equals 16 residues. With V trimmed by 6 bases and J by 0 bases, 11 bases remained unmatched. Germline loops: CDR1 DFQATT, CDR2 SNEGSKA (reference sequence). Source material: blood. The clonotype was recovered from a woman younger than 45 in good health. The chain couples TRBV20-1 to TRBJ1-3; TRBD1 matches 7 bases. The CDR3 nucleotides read TGCAGTGCAGGCCGGGATGGGACAGTCTCTGGAAACACCATATATTTT. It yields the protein CSAGRDGTVSGNTIYF.